The 19 T cell receptor beta chains below were found in one sample sequenced in a study of cytomegalovirus exposure and HLA in healthy donors. Some clones are missing from TCRdb's copy, which holds only in-frame ones; the method was immunoSEQ multiplex PCR. Among roughly 73,000 clones listed, 90% to 95% were seen once. The specimen was PBMCs. These receptors all stem from a man aged 18 to 29 in good health and CMV-seropositive.

The chain has TRBV27 and TRBJ2-5, with TRBD2 identical over 9 bases. CDR1 is MNHEY, CDR2 SMNVEV, per germline (reference sequence). The CDR3 extends over 16 amino acids. Losses at the gene ends were 0 bases for V and 5 bases for J; bases not matched to a gene: 7. CDR3 amino acids: CASSLSAGGTYETQYF. For the CDR3, the DNA is TGTGCCAGCAGTTTATCCGCGGGGGGGACCTACGAGACCCAGTACTTC.

This chain connects TRBV28 to TRBJ1-1; D is unresolved. The CDR3 has 13 amino acids. Trimming removed 4 bases from V and 1 base from J, with 7 bases in between. Germline V gene lookup returns CDR1 MDHEN and CDR2 SYDVKM. The CDR3 coding sequence is TGTGCCAGCAGTTCGTTAGCGAACACTGAAGCTTTCTTT. Its translation: CASSSLANTEAFF.

This clone occurred once. The rearrangement links TRBV6-5 to TRBJ2-5, with TRBD1 matching 8 bases. The V and J ends lost 5 bases and 4 bases, in that order; junction bases with no gene match: 3. This CDR3 comprises 13 residues. Germline V gene lookup returns CDR1 MNHEY and CDR2 SVGAGI. CDR3 nucleotide sequence: TGTGCCAGCAGTCGGACAGGGAGAGAGACCCAGTACTTC. Translation: CASSRTGRETQYF.

The chain couples TRBV5-1 to TRBJ1-1; D gene unclear. V lost 4 bases, J lost 1 base, and 8 bases lay in between. The germline gives CDR1 SGHRS, CDR2 YFSETQ. The CDR3 length is 13 residues. Here the CDR3 reads CASSLRQNTEAFF. In DNA form, the CDR3 reads TGCGCCAGCAGCCTACGACAGAACACTGAAGCTTTCTTT.

V gene TRBV19 combines with J gene TRBJ2-3; 9 positions agree with TRBD2. In germline, CDR1 is LNHDA, CDR2 SQIVND (reference sequence). Unmatched junction bases numbered 4, after V lost 3 bases and J lost 6 bases. CDR3 length equals 14 residues. CDR3 residues: CASSISGRYDTQYF. DNA of the CDR3: TGTGCCAGTAGTATTAGCGGGAGATACGATACGCAGTATTTT. The full variable domain, its missing parts supplied by reference TRBV19 and TRBJ2-3, is DGGITQSPKYLFRKEGQNVTLSCEQNLNHDAMYWYRQDPGQGLRLIYYSQIVNDFQKGDIAEGYSVSREKKESFPLTVTSAQKNPTAFYLCASSISGRYDTQYFGPGTRLTVL.

The chain recombines TRBV4-1 with TRBJ1-5, with D perhaps matching TRBD1 (5 bases). Germline CDR1 and CDR2: MGHRA and YSYEKL. The V end lost 2 bases, the J end lost 0 bases, and 14 bases lay between the germline ends. This CDR3 has 17 amino acids. Written as DNA, the CDR3 is TGCGCCAGCAGCCAAACCCCGGGGGGGGATAGCAATCAGCCCCAGCATTTT. Translated: CASSQTPGGDSNQPQHF.

CDR3: CASSLPSGHNEQFF. The CDR3 nucleotides read TGTGCCAGCAGCTTACCTAGCGGCCACAATGAGCAGTTCTTC. The chain joins TRBV5-6 to TRBJ2-1; 7 positions match TRBD2. The CDR3 totals 14 residues. Germline CDR1 is SGHDT and CDR2 is YYEEEE. J lost 5 bases, V lost 2 bases, and 4 bases had no gene match.

This rearrangement joins TRBV28 to TRBJ2-1; the D is unclear. Trimming shortened V by 8 bases and J by 6 bases, and 8 bases separated the two germline ends. The germline gives CDR1 MDHEN, CDR2 SYDVKM. The CDR3 runs 11 residues. CDR3 bases: TGTGCCAGCGGTACTCGCAATGAGCAGTTCTTC. Amino acids: CASGTRNEQFF. The full variable domain, completed using reference TRBV28 and TRBJ2-1, is DVKVTQSSRYLVKRTGEKVFLECVQDMDHENMFWYRQDPGLGLRLIYFSYDVKMKEKGDIPEGYSVSREKKERFSLILESASTNQTSMYLCASGTRNEQFFGPGTRLTVL.

This chain uses TRBV7-9 with TRBJ1-1, with 10 bases that match TRBD1. V was clipped by 6 bases and J by 4 bases; unmatched bases: 5. The CDR3 consists of 14 residues. CDR1 and CDR2 from the germline V gene are SEHNR and FQNEAQ (reference sequence). DNA for the CDR3: TGTGCCAGCAGTCGGGACAGGGGTGGCACTGAAGCTTTCTTT. As protein: CASSRDRGGTEAFF.

The chain employs TRBV5-1 and TRBJ2-1; TRBD1 is a possible D gene (7 bases). The germline V and J ends were trimmed by 3 bases and 7 bases, with 20 bases remaining between them. This CDR3 is 16 amino acids long. The V gene's germline CDR1 is SGHRS and CDR2 YFSETQ. CDR3 sequence reads: CASSSQGGTVGNEQFF. The CDR3 nucleotides are TGCGCCAGCAGCTCGCAGGGGGGAACGGTGGGGAATGAGCAGTTCTTC.

The chain recombines TRBV11-1 with TRBJ1-2; no reliable D call. Germline V gives CDR1 SGHAT, CDR2 FQDESV (reference sequence). The length of the CDR3 is 13 residues. V was clipped by 4 bases and J by 4 bases, with 10 bases between them. DNA for the CDR3: TGTGCCAGCAGCTCCGGTGGGCCCTATGGCTACACCTTC. Translating it yields CASSSGGPYGYTF.

The rearrangement joins TRBV30 to TRBJ1-5; D might be TRBD1 (6 bases). CDR3 length equals 14 residues. Trimming took off 3 bases at V and 3 bases at J, with 12 bases between the two ends. Germline V gives CDR1 GTSNPN, CDR2 SVGIG (reference sequence). The CDR3, as DNA: TGTGCCTGGAGCCAGACAGGAATCAATCAGCCCCAGCATTTT. Translation: CAWSQTGINQPQHF.

This clone showed up just once. This sequence joins TRBV6-1 and TRBJ2-1; tentatively, D is TRBD2 (6 bases). The ends were cut back, 1 base at V and 5 bases at J, with 9 bases in the middle. CDR1 is MNHNS, CDR2 SASEGT, per germline. The CDR3 runs to 14 residues. In nucleotides, the CDR3 is TGTGCCAGCAGTGAAGAAGGGACTCACAATGAGCAGTTCTTC. Its protein product is CASSEEGTHNEQFF.

The count of this clone is one. The rearrangement uses TRBV5-1 and TRBJ1-1, with 8 bases matching TRBD1. CDR1 is SGHRS, CDR2 YFSETQ, per germline. CDR3 size: 14 residues. V shed 0 bases, J shed 8 bases, and the junction held 6 bases outside the gene matches. The CDR3 loop is CASSLAGGDREAFF. In DNA, the CDR3 is TGCGCCAGCAGCTTGGCGGGCGGGGACAGGGAAGCTTTCTTT.

The CDR3 spells CASSQDAGSPDQPQHF. In DNA form, the CDR3 reads TGTGCCAGCAGCCAAGATGCGGGGTCCCCCGATCAGCCCCAGCATTTT. This sequence joins TRBV4-2 and TRBJ1-5; D gene uncertain. The CDR3 runs to 16 residues. The germline V gene encodes CDR1 LGHNA and CDR2 YNFKEQ. V was shortened by 0 bases and J by 5 bases, with 14 bases between the two germline ends.

V and J are TRBV28 and TRBJ1-2; 9 nucleotides align to TRBD1. V lost 6 bases and J lost 7; bases outside the gene matches: 6. Germline V gene lookup returns CDR1 MDHEN and CDR2 SYDVKM. CDR3 length: 13 amino acids. The CDR3 sequence is CASRNQDRGGYTF. In DNA form, the CDR3 reads TGTGCCAGCAGAAACCAGGACAGGGGTGGCTACACCTTC.

The chain combines TRBV28 with TRBJ1-1; TRBD1 might be the D (5 bases). Trimming pared 5 bases from V and 1 base from J, leaving 11 bases between. Germline assignment: CDR1 MDHEN and CDR2 SYDVKM. The CDR3 contains 14 residues. CDR3 amino acids: CASSRMTANTEAFF. CDR3 sequence (DNA): TGTGCCAGCAGTAGGATGACAGCGAACACTGAAGCTTTCTTT.

V is TRBV6-6 and J is TRBJ2-7; 10 bases agree with TRBD2. Germline assignment: CDR1 MNHNY and CDR2 SVGAGI (reference sequence). V was pared by 4 bases and J by 3 bases, with 6 bases of the junction left unmatched. The CDR3 length is 15 residues. The CDR3 reads CASSLERGGNYEQYF. CDR3 sequence (DNA): TGTGCCAGCAGTTTAGAGCGGGGGGGGAACTACGAGCAGTACTTC.

The chain recombines TRBV6-6 with TRBJ2-3; TRBD2 matches at 8 bases. Germline assignment: CDR1 MNHNY and CDR2 SVGAGI (reference sequence). Trimming cost V 4 bases and J 0 bases; bases outside gene matches: 6. This CDR3 comprises 16 residues. For the CDR3, the DNA is TGTGCCAGCAGTTTACTAGCGGAGGGGAGCACAGATACGCAGTATTTT. It is translated as CASSLLAEGSTDTQYF.